This TCR beta chain emerged from a study of blood T cell repertoires in COVID-19. Across the study: The analysed material was cDNA or gDNA that came from T cells, B-cell-depleted T cells, or PBMCs.

This clone was seen just once. Profiling relied on immunoSEQ multiplex PCR, and the TCRdb table lists in-frame clones only, not all of them. The table lists more than 250,000 clones, roughly 86% of them singletons. The study counted Cohort 3 donors as recovered given two negative PCRs, clearance, or symptom resolution. CDR3 length: 13 amino acids. The germline V gene has CDR1 SGHNT and CDR2 YYREEE (reference sequence). Trimming took 4 bases from V and 8 from J, leaving 13 bases between them. The sample taken for sequencing was PBMCs or T cells enriched from blood (not recorded which). This receptor was taken from a young woman who had recovered from COVID-19. V gene TRBV5-4 combines with J gene TRBJ2-4, with a weak D call TRBD2 (6 bases). In DNA form, the CDR3 reads TGTGCCAGCAGCCCGGGACTTCGGGACATTCAGTACTTC. Translating gives CASSPGLRDIQYF.